The text below deals with one T cell receptor (beta chain). This sample stems from a study of blood T cell repertoires in COVID-19. About the research overall: Samples came from the United States, Italy and Spain, spanning acute and convalescent COVID-19. PBMCs, B-cell-depleted T cells, or T cells were the source of the cDNA or gDNA that made up the material.

TCRdb's copy holds only in-frame clones and misses some; the assay was immunoSEQ multiplex PCR. Of around 17,000 clones listed, 91% are singletons. The CDR3 contains 16 residues. The J gene is TRBJ2-1, the V gene TRBV21-1; TRBD2, the D gene given by the table, was not confirmed from the DNA. TRBV21-1 is tagged as a pseudogene. Sequencing input: peripheral blood. The sequence came from a man in his sixties with active COVID-19. The CDR3 DNA reads TGTGCCAGCAGCTCCCGGGATAAGAGCTCCTACAATGAGCAGTTCTTC. It yields the protein CASSSRDKSSYNEQFF.